Below are 22 T cell receptor beta chains sequenced from a single sample in a study of cytomegalovirus exposure and HLA in healthy donors. The PCR employed 60 Vbeta primers together with 13 Jbeta primers. Clones were sequenced by immunoSEQ multiplex PCR, and TCRdb holds only the in-frame ones, with some missing. The sample holds over 200,000 clones, approximately 80% seen once. Input material: PBMCs. All receptors derive from a woman aged 40-49 years in good health and CMV-seronegative.

V is TRBV5-1 and J is TRBJ1-1; D is undetermined. V lost 0 bases to trimming and J lost 8 bases, with 20 bases between them. The CDR3 runs 16 residues. Germline V gives CDR1 SGHRS, CDR2 YFSETQ. In DNA form, the CDR3 reads TGCGCCAGCAGCTTGGCCTGGGCGGACGGGCGCGGGGAAGCTTTCTTT. Encoded protein: CASSLAWADGRGEAFF.

J is TRBJ2-1 and V is TRBV9; tentatively, D is TRBD1 (6 bases). Germline lookup yields CDR1 SGDLS and CDR2 YYNGEE. V gave up 0 bases and J gave up 10 bases, with 14 bases separating them. The CDR3 runs to 14 residues. For the CDR3, the DNA is TGTGCCAGCAGCGTAGTACCGGGACACTCGGAGCAGTTCTTC. This translates into CASSVVPGHSEQFF.

The rearrangement joins TRBV28 to TRBJ2-7, with 8 bases fitting TRBD1. Germline values: CDR1 MDHEN, CDR2 SYDVKM. The CDR3 spans 16 residues. J gave up 2 bases and V 3 bases, and 9 bases lay outside the gene matches. CDR3 coding DNA: TGTGCCAGCAGTTTCGTCCAGGGGGCAGGAACCTACGAGCAGTACTTC. Protein product: CASSFVQGAGTYEQYF.

The chain recombines TRBV13 with TRBJ1-4, with D possibly matching TRBD1 (5 bases). The germline V gene has CDR1 PRHDT and CDR2 FYEKMQ (reference sequence). Trimming took off 4 bases at V and 4 bases at J, with 13 bases between the two ends. CDR3 length: 15 amino acids. Here the CDR3 reads CASSSGGGDNEKLFF. Written as DNA, the CDR3 is TGTGCCAGCAGCTCCGGAGGAGGGGATAATGAAAAACTGTTTTTT.

This clone was picked up a small number of times. This chain connects TRBV7-9 to TRBJ2-6; D unresolved. CDR1 and CDR2 from the germline V gene are SEHNR and FQNEAQ (reference sequence). CDR3 length: 15 amino acids. The V gene lost 5 bases and the J gene lost 1 base, with 9 bases spanning the gap. This CDR3 is CASSITGSGANVLTF. For the CDR3, the DNA is TGTGCCAGCAGCATTACTGGTTCTGGGGCCAACGTCCTGACTTTC.

The genes are TRBV7-9 and TRBJ1-6; weak D call: TRBD1 (5 bases). The V end was cut by 2 bases, the J end by 10 bases, with 15 bases between. The CDR3 has 15 amino acids. Germline lookup yields CDR1 SEHNR and CDR2 FQNEAQ (reference sequence). Here the CDR3 DNA reads TGTGCCAGCAGCTTAAGTGGGGGGGTGGGGTCACCCCTCCACTTT. Translation: CASSLSGGVGSPLHF.

V and J are TRBV2 and TRBJ1-3; D is unclear. The germline V gene has CDR1 SNHLY and CDR2 FYNNEI. Trimming removed 8 bases at V and 3 bases at J, with 17 bases between. The CDR3 has 15 amino acids. The CDR3 loop is CASYGSQAHGNTIYF. The CDR3 bases are TGTGCCAGCTATGGTTCGCAAGCGCATGGAAACACCATATATTTT.

This rearrangement joins TRBV29-1 to TRBJ2-1, with TRBD1 as a possible D gene (5 bases). Trimming took 6 bases from V and 0 from J, leaving 9 bases between them. Germline CDR1 and CDR2: SQVTM and ANQGSEA. The CDR3 covers 13 residues. In DNA, the CDR3 is TGCAGCGTCCTGGACACCTCCTACAATGAGCAGTTCTTC. This encodes CSVLDTSYNEQFF.

This clone was observed a handful of times. V is TRBV7-9 and J is TRBJ2-7, with a weak D call TRBD1 (7 bases). Germline values: CDR1 SEHNR, CDR2 FQNEAQ (reference sequence). The CDR3 is 14 residues long. V lost 7 bases and J lost 7, with 20 bases in between. The CDR3 reads CASIPRAGGYEQYF. For the CDR3, the DNA is TGTGCCAGCATTCCCAGGGCAGGGGGGTATGAGCAGTACTTC.

This chain links TRBV6-6 with TRBJ1-2, with D possibly TRBD1 on 6 matching bases. The CDR3 extends over 14 amino acids. Between the trimmed V and J ends, which lost 6 bases and 1 base, there was a span of 12 bases. Per germline, CDR1 MNHNY and CDR2 SVGAGI (reference sequence). The CDR3 region has the DNA TGTGCCAGCAGATTTCGGACAGATAACTATGGCTACACCTTC. Its translation is CASRFRTDNYGYTF.

The gene calls are TRBV5-8 and TRBJ1-2; 9 nucleotides line up with TRBD1. Germline assignment: CDR1 SGHTS and CDR2 YDEGEE. The CDR3 is 16 amino acids. The V gene end was trimmed by 1 base and the J gene end by 4 bases; junction bases not matched to a gene: 8. The CDR3 protein is CASSLFRTGDSYGYTF. In DNA form, the CDR3 reads TGTGCCAGCAGCTTGTTCCGGACAGGGGACAGCTATGGCTACACCTTC.

The sample holds a few counts of this clone. V and J are TRBV6-5 and TRBJ1-4; D remains unclear. Trimming left V 5 bases short and J 2 bases short, with 9 bases between. The germline gives CDR1 MNHEY, CDR2 SVGAGI. CDR3 length: 14 residues. The CDR3 sequence: CASSRRRTNEKLFF. The CDR3 coding sequence is TGTGCCAGCAGTCGCCGGAGGACTAATGAAAAACTGTTTTTT.

This clone showed up just a few times. One end of the junction varies from germline; a read error may be responsible. This chain joins TRBV7-7 and TRBJ2-3; D is perhaps TRBD1 (7 bases). The CDR3 sequence is 14 residues long. The V gene's germline CDR1 is SSHAT and CDR2 FNYEAQ (reference sequence). CDR3 sequence: CASSAGQISDTQYF. CDR3 nucleotides: TGTGCTAGCAGCGCGGGACAGATCTCTGATACGCAGTATTTT.

This chain joins TRBV11-3 and TRBJ2-3; D might be TRBD1 (6 bases). Trimming shortened V by 8 bases and J by 6 bases, and 15 bases separated the two germline ends. The CDR3 runs 13 residues. CDR1 and CDR2 (germline): SGHNT, YENEEA. The CDR3 bases are TGTGCCAGCCTGGGACAAGCAGGCGATACGCAGTATTTT. It encodes CASLGQAGDTQYF.

In regard to this clone: Relative to the germline gene, one junction end is altered; a read error may explain this. The rearrangement uses TRBV19 and TRBJ2-5; unclear D gene. Germline loops: CDR1 LNHDA, CDR2 SQIVND (reference sequence). The CDR3 spans 13 residues. The CDR3: CATSGTDQETQYF. In DNA, the CDR3 is TGTGCCACTAGTGGAACAGACCAAGAGACCCAGTACTTC.

The rearrangement uses TRBV11-2 and TRBJ2-7; D possibly corresponds to TRBD1 (6 bases). The V gene's germline CDR1 is SGHAT and CDR2 FQNNGV. The CDR3 sequence is 16 residues long. V was trimmed by 5 bases and J by 0 bases, leaving 17 bases between them. In nucleotides, the CDR3 is TGTGCCAGCAGCACAATTAGAGACAGGAGCTCCTACGAGCAGTACTTC. Amino acid sequence: CASSTIRDRSSYEQYF. Variable domain in full (rest from reference TRBV11-2 and TRBJ2-7): EAGVAQSPRYKIIEKRQSVAFWCNPISGHATLYWYQQILGQGPKLLIQFQNNGVVDDSQLPKDRFSAERLKGVDSTLKIQPAKLEDSAVYLCASSTIRDRSSYEQYFGPGTRLTVT.

This clone was seen a handful of times. The chain links TRBV5-4 to TRBJ2-1, with D possibly being TRBD1 (6 bases). The V gene's germline CDR1 is SGHNT and CDR2 YYREEE (reference sequence). The CDR3 consists of 16 residues. V lost 0 bases and J 3 bases, leaving 13 bases between the germline ends. The CDR3 protein is CASSLGGQGGYNEQFF. Written as DNA, the CDR3 is TGTGCCAGCAGCTTGGGGGGACAAGGGGGCTACAATGAGCAGTTCTTC.

This sequence joins TRBV18 and TRBJ1-4, with 7 bases identical to TRBD1. V lost 3 bases, J lost 7 bases, and 11 bases stayed unmatched. Per the germline V gene, CDR1 is KGHSH and CDR2 is LQKENI. The CDR3 totals 16 residues. The CDR3 nucleotides read TGTGCCAGCTCACCGGCTGACAGGGTGGTTAGTGAAAAACTGTTTTTT. Translating gives CASSPADRVVSEKLFF.

This clone was detected only once. The gene calls are TRBV5-1 and TRBJ2-7; D not resolved. Germline CDR1 and CDR2: SGHRS and YFSETQ. Between the trimmed V and J ends, which lost 4 bases and 3 bases, there was a span of 11 bases. The CDR3 consists of 13 residues. CDR3 sequence: CASSLGGVYEQYF. CDR3 DNA sequence: TGCGCCAGCAGCCTCGGTGGAGTCTACGAGCAGTACTTC. The full variable domain, with the rest looked up from reference TRBV5-1 and TRBJ2-7, is KAGVTQTPRYLIKTRGQQVTLSCSPISGHRSVSWYQQTPGQGLQFLFEYFSETQRNKGNFPGRFSGRQFSNSRSEMNVSTLELGDSALYLCASSLGGVYEQYFGPGTRLTVT.

The chain carries TRBV7-9 and TRBJ2-2; no reliable D call. The germline V and J ends were trimmed by 6 bases and 2 bases, with 16 bases remaining between them. Germline V CDR1 and CDR2: SEHNR, FQNEAQ (reference sequence). The CDR3 totals 16 residues. The CDR3 sequence is CASRVGRPLNTGELFF. In DNA form, the CDR3 reads TGTGCCAGCAGAGTTGGTCGTCCTCTAAACACCGGGGAGCTGTTTTTT.

The J gene is TRBJ1-2, the V gene TRBV28; no reliable D call. The germline V and J ends were trimmed by 2 bases and 8 bases, with 12 bases remaining between them. CDR1 is MDHEN and CDR2 is SYDVKM in the germline V gene. CDR3 length: 13 residues. CDR3 bases: TGTGCCAGCAGTTTAGGCCCTGGAGGAGGCTACACCTTC. Its translation: CASSLGPGGGYTF.

The rearrangement uses TRBV7-3 and TRBJ1-6; D gene unclear. This CDR3 is built from 15 residues. V dropped 4 bases and J dropped 2 bases, with 9 bases sitting between them. Germline V gene lookup returns CDR1 SGHTA and CDR2 FQGTGA. The CDR3 is CASSSEPAYNSPLHF. DNA of the CDR3: TGTGCCAGCAGCTCGGAGCCGGCCTATAATTCACCCCTCCACTTT.